This T cell receptor beta chain was captured by sequencing in a study of blood T cells in healthy people across ages. As for this clonotype: As yet, its antigen is unknown.

V was trimmed by 4 bases and J by 12 bases, leaving 13 bases between them. CDR3 length: 12 residues. The germline CDR1 and CDR2 sequences are MNHEY and SMNVEV (reference sequence). The study, taken as a whole, reports: Expanded clonotype changes were possibly confounded by unknown donor CMV status. Both naive CD4+ cell counts and diversity were greater in long-lived donors than in aged donors.

A J-beta primer mix and a sample-barcoded 5' primer were used in a second PCR of roughly 6 to 11 cycles. Unique molecular identifiers of 12 random nucleotides labeled each cDNA. From each sample, at least 3 million paired-end reads containing CDR3 were obtained. TCRdb ran MiXCR on the 5' RACE reads and lists one entry per CDR3 protein. Found here are about 680,000 distinct CDR3 sequences, approximately 50% of them singletons; the top ten hold 30% to 35%. Sequencing was carried out using blood. The chain uses TRBV27 and TRBJ2-1, with D tentatively TRBD1 or TRBD2 (5 bases each). The clonotype was recovered from a woman aged 60-75 years in good health. Here the CDR3 reads CASSSRDARQFF. CDR3 sequence (DNA): TGTGCCAGCAGTTCCCGGGACGCCCGGCAGTTCTTC.